The present T cell receptor beta chain was sequenced within a study of synovial regulatory T cells in juvenile arthritis. The study, taken as a whole, reports: Largely private between patients, iaTreg TCR repertoires showed partial overlap with synovial Teff and blood CPL repertoires. Synovial Tregs shared more CDR3 sequences with iaTregs than other blood Tregs. Compared with other blood Treg cells, inflammation-associated Treg cells had reduced TCR diversity.

Comment on this clone: Antigen unknown.

The length of the CDR3 is 14 residues. Only the protein is on record. Germline V CDR1 and CDR2: MDHEN, SYDVKM. Assay: immunoSEQ multiplex PCR; the TCRdb copy retains only in-frame clones and omits some. Its table lists more than 7,500 clones. Sequenced sample: Treg cells from blood. This sample's subset: remaining (HLA-DR-negative) circulating blood Treg cells. The chain combines TRBV28 with TRBJ1-1. This receptor was identified in a donor younger than 30 with juvenile idiopathic arthritis. CDR3 amino acids: CASSVRILNTEAFF.